This T cell receptor beta chain was sequenced during a study of radiotherapy plus CTLA-4 blockade in lung cancer. For the study at large: Of all patients, around 20% responded objectively and 30% to 35% showed disease control. General observations from the study: After radiotherapy and ipilimumab, tumor-derived clones expanded in peripheral blood.

This clone occurred a few times. Its antigen is unidentified. Using immunoSEQ multiplex PCR, the repertoire was profiled, and TCRdb retains in-frame clones only, with some absent. The table lists about 85,000 clones, 70% to 90% of them singletons. CDR3 length: 13 amino acids. The V gene's germline CDR1 is SEHNR and CDR2 FQNEAQ (reference sequence). V shed 4 bases and J 6 bases; nucleotides not matched to a gene: 3. The source material was peripheral blood, sampled from a patient treated with radiotherapy plus ipilimumab. The chain couples TRBV7-9 to TRBJ1-5; TRBD1 agrees at 7 bases. The clonotype comes from a human donor with non-small cell lung cancer who had a partial response to radiotherapy plus ipilimumab. Here the CDR3 reads CASSSGQVQPQHF. DNA for the CDR3: TGTGCCAGCAGCTCTGGACAGGTTCAGCCCCAGCATTTT.